This T cell receptor (beta chain) was sequenced for a study of shared clonotypes between healthy human individuals. Background on the study: Three CD4 naive, three CD4 memory, two CD8 naive and one CD8 memory plate were used per donor. Points from the study as a whole: Estimated clonotype richness was generally higher in naive than memory subsets. Generation probabilities of non-shared clonotypes were lower (relative to those shared by all four donors). Sharing across four donors was highest in naive CD4 (about 5%) and lowest in memory CD8 (around 0.4%).

Note on this clone: Antigen unknown.

Naive CD8 cells, CD45RO-negative and positively selected for CCR7, excluded terminally differentiated effector memory CD45RA+ cells. The V gene's germline CDR1 is SGHTA and CDR2 FQGNSA. Trimming removed 1 base from V and 6 bases from J, with 13 bases in between. The CDR3 spans 16 residues. The method was immunoSEQ multiplex PCR; TCRdb's version includes in-frame clones alone and lacks a portion of them. The table records 2 million or so clones, roughly 95% of them present only once. The genes are TRBV7-2 and TRBJ1-6; D is ambiguous. The sequence was obtained from a man between 18 and 29 years old in good health. The sample taken for sequencing was naive CD8+ T cells sorted from blood. CDR3 loop: CASSLDGSIFNSPLHF. In DNA form, the CDR3 reads TGTGCCAGCAGCTTAGACGGGTCTATATTTAATTCACCCCTCCACTTT.